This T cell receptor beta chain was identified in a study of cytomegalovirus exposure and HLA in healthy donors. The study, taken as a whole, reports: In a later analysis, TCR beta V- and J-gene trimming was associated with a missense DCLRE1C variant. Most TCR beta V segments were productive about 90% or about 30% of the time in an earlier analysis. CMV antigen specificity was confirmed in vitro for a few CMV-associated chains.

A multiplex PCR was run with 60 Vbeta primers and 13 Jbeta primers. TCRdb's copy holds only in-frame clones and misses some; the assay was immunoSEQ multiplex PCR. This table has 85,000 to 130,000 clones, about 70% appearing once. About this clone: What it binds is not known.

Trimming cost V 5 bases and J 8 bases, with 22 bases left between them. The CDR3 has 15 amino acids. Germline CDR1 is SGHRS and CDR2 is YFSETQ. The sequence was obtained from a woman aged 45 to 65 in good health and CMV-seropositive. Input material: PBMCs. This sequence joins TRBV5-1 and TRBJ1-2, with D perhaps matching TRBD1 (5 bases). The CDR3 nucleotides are TGCGCCAGCAGGCCACGGGGGTTCGTCTCCTGGGGCTACACCTTC. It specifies CASRPRGFVSWGYTF.